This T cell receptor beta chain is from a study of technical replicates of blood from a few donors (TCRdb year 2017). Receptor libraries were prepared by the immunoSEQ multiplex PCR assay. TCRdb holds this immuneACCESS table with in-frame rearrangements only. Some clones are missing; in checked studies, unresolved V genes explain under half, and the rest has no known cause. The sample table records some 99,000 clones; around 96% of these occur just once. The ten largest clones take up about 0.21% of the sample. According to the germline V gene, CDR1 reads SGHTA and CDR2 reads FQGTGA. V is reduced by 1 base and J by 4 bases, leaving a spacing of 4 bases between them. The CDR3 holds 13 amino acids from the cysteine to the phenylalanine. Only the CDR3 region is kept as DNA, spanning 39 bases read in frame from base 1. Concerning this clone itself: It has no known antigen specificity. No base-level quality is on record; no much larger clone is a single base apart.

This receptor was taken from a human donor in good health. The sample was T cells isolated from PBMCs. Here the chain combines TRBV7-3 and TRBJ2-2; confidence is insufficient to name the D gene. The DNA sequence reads TGTGCCAGCAGCTTAAGTCTCACCGGGGAGCTGTTTTTT. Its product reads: CASSLSLTGELFF.